Listed below are T cell receptor beta chains from one sample, sequenced in a study of blood T cell repertoires in COVID-19. Some clones are missing from TCRdb's copy, which holds only in-frame ones; the method was immunoSEQ multiplex PCR. The sample holds 50,000 to 70,000 clones, 75% to 95% seen once. The sample consisted of peripheral blood. Source of these receptors: a woman older than 75 with active COVID-19. The CDR3 runs from the conserved cysteine through the conserved F or W. Fields, in order: D gene, V gene, J gene, clone size, CDR3 DNA, CDR3 protein. D genes are given only for firm matches. Expanded clones get a size class; other rows say once, few or many, or leave the size out.

NA	TRBV7-8	TRBJ2-4	NA	TGTGCCAGCAGCTTACCGTCGGAAAACATTCAGTACTTC	CASSLPSENIQYF
TRBD1	TRBV30	TRBJ2-5	NA	TGTGCCTGGAGTGTGACAGGGGGCTCGGAGACCCAGTACTTC	CAWSVTGGSETQYF
TRBD1	TRBV2	TRBJ2-7	NA	TGTGCCAGCAGTGTCGGGACAGGGCGACGACAGTACTTC	CASSVGTGRRQYF
TRBD2	TRBV28	TRBJ2-7	NA	TGTGCCAGCAGTGGACTAGCGGGAGTTTACGAGCAGTACTTC	CASSGLAGVYEQYF
NA	TRBV2	TRBJ2-2	NA	TGTGCCAGCATGTTCCTTCCAGAGGGAACCGGGGAGCTGTTTTTT	CASMFLPEGTGELFF
TRBD1	TRBV5-1	TRBJ2-5	NA	TGCGCCAGCAGCCTCGGGACAGGGGCTCAAGAGACCCAGTACTTC	CASSLGTGAQETQYF
TRBD1	TRBV27	TRBJ2-3	NA	TGTGCCAGCAGTCCTTTGACAGGGGGGACAGATACGCAGTATTTT	CASSPLTGGTDTQYF
TRBD1	TRBV2	TRBJ2-7	NA	TGTGCCAGCAGTGAACGGGATTTAGCCGGGACAGGGAGTATGTACGAGCAGTACTTC	CASSERDLAGTGSMYEQYF
NA	TRBV7-9	TRBJ2-7	NA	TGTGCCAGCAGCTTCGGGTCCGAGCAGTACTTC	CASSFGSEQYF
NA	TRBV29-1	TRBJ2-7	NA	TGCAGCGTTGAAGACAGCTACGAGCAGTACTTC	CSVEDSYEQYF
NA	TRBV5-4	TRBJ2-2	NA	TGTGCCAGCAGCTTAGGGACTTCTACCGGGGAGCTGTTTTTT	CASSLGTSTGELFF
NA	TRBV2	TRBJ1-4	NA	TGTGCCAGCAGGCCGGGTGCAACTAATGAAAAACTGTTTTTT	CASRPGATNEKLFF
TRBD2	TRBV5-6	TRBJ2-3	NA	TGTGCCAGCAGTTTTGGACTAGCGGGAAACACAGATACGCAGTATTTT	CASSFGLAGNTDTQYF
NA	TRBV5-1	TRBJ2-3	NA	TGCGCCAGCAGCCCGATGAGAGAAACAGATACGCAGTATTTT	CASSPMRETDTQYF
NA	TRBV5-8	TRBJ1-2	NA	TGTGCCAGCAGCTTGAGAGGGGGTGAAGAAGGGAACTATGGCTACACCTTC	CASSLRGGEEGNYGYTF
NA	TRBV3-1/TRBV3-2	TRBJ1-2	NA	TGTGCCAGCAGCCGGAGGGACGGTTCTAACTATGGCTACACCTTC	CASSRRDGSNYGYTF
TRBD1	TRBV28	TRBJ2-4	NA	TGTGCCAGCAGTTTACATGACAGGGACGACATTCAGTACTTC	CASSLHDRDDIQYF
NA	TRBV28	TRBJ1-1	NA	TGTGCCAGCGTTTCGGGGAGTGTTGGCACTGAAGCTTTCTTT	CASVSGSVGTEAFF
NA	TRBV5-1	TRBJ1-3	NA	TGCGCCAGCAGCTCAGACAGGATTAATGAGGACACCATATATTTT	CASSSDRINEDTIYF
NA	TRBV24-1	TRBJ2-5	NA	TGTGCCACCAGTGATCGTTCGGGGGAGGCCCAGTACTTC	CATSDRSGEAQYF
NA	TRBV28	TRBJ2-7	NA	TGTGCCAGCAGTCAGCCGCACAGTGCCTACGAGCAGTACTTC	CASSQPHSAYEQYF
NA	TRBV27	TRBJ2-2	NA	TGTGCCAGCAGTTTAAGCCAACCGAACACCGGGGAGCTGTTTTTT	CASSLSQPNTGELFF
TRBD2	TRBV28	TRBJ2-1	NA	TGTGCCAGCAGTTTAAGCCTAGCGGGACTGAATGAGCAGTTCTTC	CASSLSLAGLNEQFF
NA	TRBV30	TRBJ1-1	NA	TGTGCCTGGAGTGACGGGATGAACACTGAAGCTTTCTTT	CAWSDGMNTEAFF
NA	TRBV3-1/TRBV3-2	TRBJ1-6	NA	TGTGCCAGCAGCCCCCCGGTGCATAATTCACCCCTCCACTTT	CASSPPVHNSPLHF
NA	TRBV19	TRBJ2-5	NA	TGTGCCAGTAACCCCCGTACAGAACAAGAGACCCAGTACTTC	CASNPRTEQETQYF
NA	TRBV19	TRBJ2-3	once	TGTGCCAGTAGTATACTTAGCGGAACTAGCACAGATACGCAGTATTTT	CASSILSGTSTDTQYF
TRBD1	TRBV2	TRBJ2-1	NA	TGTGCCAGCAGGGACAGGGGCGCTGGAGAGCAGTTCTTC	CASRDRGAGEQFF